This is a list of T cell receptor beta chains from one sample in a study of shared clonotypes between healthy human individuals. Clones were sequenced by immunoSEQ multiplex PCR, and TCRdb holds only the in-frame ones, with some missing. The repertoire includes 1.5 million to 2.5 million clones, about 95% of them detected once, and roughly 1% sits in the top ten. The sequenced sample consisted of naive CD8+ T cells sorted from blood. These TCRs come from a young man in good health. CDR3s include the opening cysteine and the closing phenylalanine or tryptophan. A D gene is named only where the DNA matches it firmly. Rows give clone size only sometimes, using once, few, many, or a class for an expanded clone.

clone size,V gene,J gene,D gene,CDR3 protein,CDR3 DNA
-,TRBV2,TRBJ2-7,-,CASTGTSTYEQYF,TGTGCCAGCACCGGGACAAGTACCTACGAGCAGTACTTC
-,TRBV5-6,TRBJ2-7,TRBD1,CASSLGTGTAIYEQYF,TGTGCCAGCAGCTTGGGAACCGGGACAGCGATCTACGAGCAGTACTTC
-,TRBV11-2,TRBJ1-1,-,CASSWGGGNTEAFF,TGTGCCAGCAGCTGGGGGGGAGGGAACACTGAAGCTTTCTTT
-,TRBV10-1,TRBJ2-7,-,CASSRDGSSYEQYF,TGCGCCAGCAGCCGGGACGGGAGCTCCTACGAGCAGTACTTC
-,TRBV4-1,TRBJ2-3,TRBD2,CASSQVSSGLGDTQYF,TGCGCCAGCAGCCAAGTATCTAGCGGGTTGGGAGATACGCAGTATTTT
-,TRBV15,TRBJ1-6,-,CATSRDGQGSDYNSPLHF,TGTGCCACCAGCAGAGATGGTCAGGGCTCCGACTATAATTCACCCCTCCACTTT
-,TRBV13,TRBJ2-7,-,CASSLQGSDEQYF,TGTGCCAGCAGCTTGCAGGGGAGCGACGAGCAGTACTTC
-,TRBV9,TRBJ1-1,-,CASSVGGSDTEAFF,TGTGCCAGCAGCGTTGGGGGGTCGGACACTGAAGCTTTCTTT
-,TRBV18,TRBJ2-3,TRBD1,CASSPWTGVVIDTQYF,TGTGCCAGCTCACCCTGGACAGGGGTTGTAATAGATACGCAGTATTTT
-,TRBV5-6,TRBJ1-1,TRBD1,CASSLFRGLSEAFF,TGTGCCAGCAGCTTGTTCAGGGGGCTCTCTGAAGCTTTCTTT
-,TRBV7-9,TRBJ2-3,-,CASSNPGPDTQYF,TGTGCCAGCAGTAACCCGGGGCCAGATACGCAGTATTTT
-,TRBV27,TRBJ2-7,-,CASSLGRESYEQYF,TGTGCCAGCAGTTTAGGTCGGGAGAGTTACGAGCAGTACTTC
-,TRBV27,TRBJ2-2,-,CASSLALVVAGRGELFF,TGTGCCAGCAGTTTAGCCCTGGTCGTGGCGGGTCGAGGGGAGCTGTTTTTT
-,TRBV6-5,TRBJ2-5,TRBD2,CASRTGRGRQETQYF,TGTGCCAGCAGAACGGGGCGGGGGAGACAAGAGACCCAGTACTTC
-,TRBV21-1,TRBJ1-4,-,CASSTYSIDRVGEKLFF,TGTGCCAGCAGCACTTATTCTATAGACAGGGTCGGTGAAAAACTGTTTTTT
once,TRBV21-1,TRBJ1-6,-,CASSPPLGPYNSPLHF,TGTGCCAGCAGCCCCCCGTTAGGGCCCTATAATTCACCCCTCCACTTT
-,TRBV27,TRBJ2-7,TRBD2,CASGAGVRYEQYF,TGTGCCAGCGGAGCGGGAGTTAGGTACGAGCAGTACTTC
-,TRBV5-1,TRBJ2-2,-,CASSLGTANTGELFF,TGCGCCAGCAGCTTGGGGACAGCGAACACCGGGGAGCTGTTTTTT
-,TRBV2,TRBJ1-2,-,CASSEALSDYGYTF,TGTGCCAGCAGTGAAGCGCTTAGTGACTATGGCTACACCTTC
once,TRBV11-2,TRBJ2-1,-,CASSLVVNEQFF,TGTGCCAGCAGCTTAGTGGTCAATGAGCAGTTCTTC
-,TRBV10-1,TRBJ2-7,TRBD1,CASSDIPPGTASSYEQYF,TGCGCCAGCAGTGATATCCCGCCCGGGACAGCGAGCTCCTACGAGCAGTACTTC
few,TRBV27,TRBJ1-6,TRBD1,CASSLTTGANSPLHF,TGTGCCAGCAGTCTCACGACAGGGGCGAATTCACCCCTCCACTTT
-,TRBV10-2,TRBJ2-3,-,CASSEGGVSTDTQYF,TGCGCCAGCAGTGAGGGGGGAGTGAGCACAGATACGCAGTATTTT
-,TRBV11-2,TRBJ2-2,-,CASSLDPTGTNTGELFF,TGTGCCAGCAGCTTAGACCCGACGGGAACGAACACCGGGGAGCTGTTTTTT
-,TRBV19,TRBJ1-4,TRBD1,CASSIGQGAPTNEKLFF,TGTGCCAGTAGTATAGGGCAGGGGGCGCCGACTAATGAAAAACTGTTTTTT
-,TRBV4-3,TRBJ2-7,-,CASSQAAAGQYEQYF,TGCGCCAGCAGCCAAGCGGCGGCAGGGCAGTACGAGCAGTACTTC
-,TRBV19,TRBJ2-1,-,CASSMRERWNEQFF,TGTGCCAGTAGTATGCGGGAAAGGTGGAATGAGCAGTTCTTC
-,TRBV2,TRBJ2-1,TRBD1,CASSRGGIIEQFF,TGTGCCAGCAGTCGAGGGGGCATCATTGAGCAGTTCTTC
-,TRBV19,TRBJ2-5,TRBD2,CASSILAGLQETQYF,TGTGCCAGTAGTATACTAGCGGGACTCCAAGAGACCCAGTACTTC
-,TRBV28,TRBJ1-5,TRBD1,CASSLGQGNQPQHF,TGTGCCAGCAGTCTCGGACAGGGGAATCAGCCCCAGCATTTT
-,TRBV7-6,TRBJ2-2,TRBD2,CASSLTSGVTGELFF,TGTGCCAGCAGCTTAACTAGCGGGGTCACCGGGGAGCTGTTTTTT
-,TRBV13,TRBJ1-4,-,CASSSQGGGEKLFF,TGTGCCAGCAGCTCTCAGGGAGGGGGTGAAAAACTGTTTTTT